This is a list of T cell receptor beta chains from one sample in a study. Each CDR3 protein gets one entry after TCRdb re-called the 5' RACE reads with MiXCR. The sample shows 55,000 to 80,000 distinct CDR3 sequences, less than 25% of them seen only once. The sequenced sample consisted of memory CD4+ T cells sorted from a lymph node. All receptors come from a female donor with breast cancer. Both conserved end residues are part of each CDR3. Each record gives: CDR3 length, clone size, D gene, V gene, J gene, CDR3 protein, CDR3 DNA. A D gene is named only where the DNA matches it firmly. The size entry is marked missing in some rows and otherwise reads once, few, many or a size class.

length: 14
size: few
D: TRBD1
V: TRBV7-9
J: TRBJ2-5
CDR3: CASSPGQVQGTQYF
DNA: TGTGCCAGCAGCCCGGGACAGGTGCAAGGGACCCAGTACTTC

length: 15
size: many
D: .
V: TRBV7-2
J: TRBJ1-5
CDR3: CASSLLTGSNQPQHF
DNA: TGTGCCAGCAGCTTGTTGACAGGCAGTAATCAGCCCCAGCATTTT

length: 14
size: .
D: TRBD1
V: TRBV20-1
J: TRBJ1-1
CDR3: CSARVPGQDTEAFF
DNA: TGCAGTGCCCGCGTCCCGGGACAGGACACTGAAGCTTTCTTT

length: 15
size: few
D: .
V: TRBV29-1
J: TRBJ1-2
CDR3: CSVEDLTGRSSGYTF
DNA: TGCAGCGTTGAAGATCTCACAGGGCGGTCGAGCGGCTACACCTTC

length: 12
size: few
D: .
V: TRBV7-9
J: TRBJ2-2
CDR3: CASNGHFGELFF
DNA: TGTGCCAGCAACGGACACTTTGGGGAGCTGTTTTTT

length: 14
size: .
D: .
V: TRBV28
J: TRBJ1-2
CDR3: CASSPGNLVYGYTF
DNA: TGTGCCAGCAGTCCAGGGAACTTGGTCTATGGCTACACCTTC

length: 12
size: many
D: TRBD1
V: TRBV6-4
J: TRBJ1-2
CDR3: CASRGTDYGYTF
DNA: TGTGCCAGCAGGGGGACAGACTATGGCTACACCTTC

length: 16
size: many
D: TRBD1
V: TRBV20-1
J: TRBJ2-3
CDR3: CSAGDLGTGGTNTQYF
DNA: TGCAGTGCTGGGGACCTAGGGACAGGGGGCACGAATACGCAGTATTTT

length: 17
size: .
D: .
V: TRBV7-2
J: TRBJ2-1
CDR3: CASSRYPSGPKNNEQFF
DNA: TGTGCCAGCAGCCGGTACCCCTCCGGCCCCAAAAACAATGAGCAGTTCTTC

length: 11
size: .
D: TRBD1
V: TRBV20-1
J: TRBJ2-1
CDR3: CSAPGGNEQFF
DNA: TGCAGTGCCCCAGGGGGCAATGAGCAGTTCTTC

length: 14
size: .
D: .
V: TRBV7-3
J: TRBJ2-5
CDR3: CASSPGTLQETQYF
DNA: TGTGCCAGCAGCCCTGGGACTCTCCAAGAGACCCAGTACTTC

length: 15
size: .
D: TRBD1
V: TRBV7-3
J: TRBJ2-1
CDR3: CASSSTGGRLNEQFF
DNA: TGTGCCAGCAGCTCAACAGGGGGCCGTTTAAATGAGCAGTTCTTC

length: 13
size: few
D: .
V: TRBV28
J: TRBJ2-7
CDR3: CASSGGPSYEQYF
DNA: TGTGCCAGCAGTGGGGGTCCCTCCTACGAGCAGTACTTC

length: 15
size: few
D: TRBD2
V: TRBV28
J: TRBJ2-5
CDR3: CASSSKRGGKGTQYF
DNA: TGTGCCAGCAGTTCGAAGCGGGGAGGGAAGGGGACCCAGTACTTC

length: 15
size: .
D: .
V: TRBV7-9
J: TRBJ2-1
CDR3: CASIDIYPPYNEQFF
DNA: TGTGCCAGCATCGATATTTACCCCCCCTACAATGAGCAGTTCTTC

length: 15
size: .
D: .
V: TRBV12-3/TRBV12-4
J: TRBJ2-1
CDR3: CASSKGTIVDNEQFF
DNA: TGTGCCAGCAGTAAGGGGACCATAGTAGACAATGAGCAGTTCTTC

length: 17
size: few
D: .
V: TRBV15
J: TRBJ1-5
CDR3: CATSRVGLVGGWQPQHF
DNA: TGTGCCACCAGCAGAGTGGGACTTGTTGGGGGCTGGCAGCCCCAGCATTTT

length: 14
size: .
D: .
V: TRBV12-3/TRBV12-4
J: TRBJ1-4
CDR3: CASSGPGRGEKLFF
DNA: TGTGCCAGCAGTGGTCCGGGACGTGGTGAAAAACTGTTTTTT

length: 15
size: few
D: TRBD2
V: TRBV7-2
J: TRBJ2-1
CDR3: CASSLDGRSYNEQFF
DNA: TGTGCCAGCAGCTTAGACGGGAGGAGCTACAATGAGCAGTTCTTC

length: 15
size: few
D: .
V: TRBV5-1
J: TRBJ1-1
CDR3: CASNGGAGVNTEAFF
DNA: TGCGCCAGCAATGGGGGGGCCGGAGTTAACACTGAAGCTTTCTTT

length: 12
size: .
D: .
V: TRBV20-1
J: TRBJ1-1
CDR3: CSAREQGLAAFF
DNA: TGCAGTGCTAGAGAACAGGGATTAGCGGCTTTCTTT

length: 14
size: many
D: .
V: TRBV10-2
J: TRBJ1-6
CDR3: CATLEGGGNSPLHF
DNA: TGCGCCACCCTCGAAGGGGGGGGAAATTCACCCCTCCACTTT

length: 11
size: many
D: .
V: TRBV20-1
J: TRBJ2-5
CDR3: CSARVEETQYF
DNA: TGCAGTGCTAGAGTAGAAGAGACCCAGTACTTC

length: 17
size: .
D: TRBD1
V: TRBV5-4
J: TRBJ2-2
CDR3: CASSLRSGTGNTGELFF
DNA: TGTGCCAGCAGCTTGCGATCGGGGACAGGGAACACCGGGGAGCTGTTTTTT

length: 14
size: .
D: TRBD1
V: TRBV5-1
J: TRBJ1-2
CDR3: CASSPGTAMGGYTF
DNA: TGCGCCAGCAGCCCGGGGACAGCTATGGGAGGCTACACCTTC

length: 15
size: many
D: .
V: TRBV9
J: TRBJ2-3
CDR3: CASSVDAFNTDTQYF
DNA: TGTGCCAGCAGCGTAGACGCGTTCAACACAGATACGCAGTATTTT

length: 15
size: few
D: TRBD1
V: TRBV6-5
J: TRBJ2-1
CDR3: CASSPVGQGADEQFF
DNA: TGTGCCAGCAGTCCTGTGGGACAGGGAGCGGATGAGCAGTTCTTC

length: 13
size: many
D: .
V: TRBV7-2
J: TRBJ1-2
CDR3: CASSLGQEDGYTF
DNA: TGTGCCAGCAGCTTAGGGCAGGAAGATGGCTACACCTTC

length: 15
size: many
D: TRBD1
V: TRBV6-5
J: TRBJ2-1
CDR3: CASSQTGGSYNEQFF
DNA: TGTGCCAGCAGTCAGACAGGGGGCTCCTACAATGAGCAGTTCTTC

length: 15
size: many
D: TRBD2
V: TRBV6-5
J: TRBJ2-7
CDR3: CASSYRTSGRDEQYF
DNA: TGTGCCAGCAGTTACCGGACTAGCGGGAGAGACGAGCAGTACTTC

length: 13
size: once
D: .
V: TRBV29-1
J: TRBJ2-4
CDR3: CSVEGKGLGIQYF
DNA: TGCAGCGTTGAAGGTAAGGGATTGGGCATTCAGTACTTC

length: 12
size: many
D: .
V: TRBV6-5
J: TRBJ1-2
CDR3: CASSEGVYGYTF
DNA: TGTGCCAGCAGCGAGGGGGTCTATGGCTACACCTTC

length: 15
size: .
D: .
V: TRBV5-1
J: TRBJ1-4
CDR3: CASSLGGTGSEKLFF
DNA: TGCGCCAGCAGCTTGGGGGGGACGGGAAGTGAAAAACTGTTTTTT

length: 15
size: .
D: TRBD2
V: TRBV5-4
J: TRBJ2-1
CDR3: CASSTGLAGEDEQFF
DNA: TGTGCCAGCAGCACGGGACTAGCGGGAGAGGATGAGCAGTTCTTC

length: 14
size: many
D: .
V: TRBV6-2/TRBV6-3
J: TRBJ1-1
CDR3: CASTYGSRNTEAFF
DNA: TGTGCCAGCACCTACGGGTCCCGGAACACTGAAGCTTTCTTT

length: 13
size: .
D: .
V: TRBV7-7
J: TRBJ2-5
CDR3: CASSFGRRETQYF
DNA: TGTGCTAGCAGCTTTGGTCGGCGGGAGACCCAGTACTTC

length: 14
size: .
D: .
V: TRBV7-2
J: TRBJ2-5
CDR3: CASSFYRAQETQYF
DNA: TGTGCCAGCAGCTTTTACAGGGCACAAGAGACCCAGTACTTC

length: 13
size: few
D: .
V: TRBV7-2
J: TRBJ2-3
CDR3: CASSSPRVATQYF
DNA: TGTGCCAGCAGCTCGCCCAGGGTAGCTACGCAGTATTTT

length: 15
size: many
D: TRBD2
V: TRBV29-1
J: TRBJ2-7
CDR3: CSVLGTSGSVYEQYF
DNA: TGCAGCGTGCTCGGGACTAGCGGGAGTGTGTACGAGCAGTACTTC

length: 15
size: .
D: .
V: TRBV5-1
J: TRBJ1-1
CDR3: CASSAQGGSNTEAFF
DNA: TGCGCCAGCAGCGCTCAAGGCGGATCGAACACTGAAGCTTTCTTT

length: 13
size: .
D: TRBD2
V: TRBV10-3
J: TRBJ2-3
CDR3: CAIRTGGPDTQYF
DNA: TGTGCCATCAGGACGGGGGGGCCAGATACGCAGTATTTT

length: 12
size: .
D: .
V: TRBV6-1
J: TRBJ2-1
CDR3: CASKAFANEQFF
DNA: TGTGCCAGCAAGGCTTTTGCGAATGAGCAGTTCTTC

length: 16
size: few
D: .
V: TRBV28
J: TRBJ1-2
CDR3: CASSLQSGTGLSGYTF
DNA: TGTGCCAGCAGTTTACAGTCCGGAACAGGGTTGTCGGGCTACACCTTC

length: 14
size: medium-sized
D: .
V: TRBV12-3/TRBV12-4
J: TRBJ2-7
CDR3: CASKEGQVNYEQYF
DNA: TGTGCCAGCAAGGAGGGGCAGGTAAACTACGAGCAGTACTTC

length: 15
size: .
D: .
V: TRBV4-3
J: TRBJ1-2
CDR3: CASSQVYRTDYGYTF
DNA: TGCGCCAGCAGCCAAGTTTATAGGACGGACTATGGCTACACCTTC

length: 13
size: few
D: .
V: TRBV20-1
J: TRBJ2-3
CDR3: CSASPTYESTQYF
DNA: TGCAGTGCTTCCCCGACCTACGAAAGTACGCAGTATTTT

length: 15
size: once
D: .
V: TRBV28
J: TRBJ1-5
CDR3: CASSLGPYSNQPQHF
DNA: TGTGCCAGCAGTTTGGGGCCTTATAGCAATCAGCCCCAGCATTTT

length: 12
size: many
D: .
V: TRBV6-1
J: TRBJ1-1
CDR3: CASSERITEAFF
DNA: TGTGCCAGCAGCGAACGGATCACTGAAGCTTTCTTT

length: 14
size: many
D: .
V: TRBV4-3
J: TRBJ1-5
CDR3: CASSQEAGNQPQHF
DNA: TGCGCCAGCAGCCAAGAAGCAGGCAATCAGCCCCAGCATTTT

length: 12
size: .
D: .
V: TRBV7-2
J: TRBJ2-1
CDR3: CASSLVEGEQFF
DNA: TGTGCCAGCAGCTTAGTGGAGGGTGAGCAGTTCTTC

length: 13
size: .
D: .
V: TRBV29-1
J: TRBJ2-4
CDR3: CSVEDKGLGIQYF
DNA: TGCAGCGTTGAAGATAAGGGATTGGGCATTCAGTACTTC

length: 16
size: few
D: .
V: TRBV6-6
J: TRBJ1-3
CDR3: CASSYKQGKAGNTIYF
DNA: TGTGCCAGCAGTTACAAGCAGGGTAAAGCTGGAAACACCATATATTTT

length: 14
size: .
D: .
V: TRBV7-9
J: TRBJ2-7
CDR3: CASSLGTQEFEQYF
DNA: TGTGCCAGCAGCTTAGGAACGCAGGAATTCGAGCAGTACTTC

length: 14
size: .
D: TRBD2
V: TRBV7-2
J: TRBJ2-1
CDR3: CASKRSGGHNEQFF
DNA: TGTGCCAGTAAGAGGTCGGGAGGGCACAATGAGCAGTTCTTC

length: 12
size: few
D: TRBD1
V: TRBV6-5
J: TRBJ1-1
CDR3: CASSYAGQKAFF
DNA: TGTGCCAGCAGTTACGCGGGACAGAAAGCTTTCTTT

length: 13
size: many
D: .
V: TRBV7-9
J: TRBJ1-1
CDR3: CASNWGVETEAFF
DNA: TGTGCCAGCAACTGGGGTGTCGAAACTGAAGCTTTCTTT

length: 14
size: few
D: .
V: TRBV2
J: TRBJ2-5
CDR3: CASRANNIQETQYF
DNA: TGTGCCAGCAGAGCGAACAACATTCAAGAGACCCAGTACTTC

length: 14
size: .
D: .
V: TRBV5-1
J: TRBJ1-3
CDR3: CASSLDSKGNTIYF
DNA: TGCGCCAGCAGCTTGGACAGCAAGGGAAACACCATATATTTT

length: 15
size: .
D: TRBD1
V: TRBV7-8
J: TRBJ1-4
CDR3: CASSFGQGRLEKLFF
DNA: TGTGCCAGCAGCTTTGGACAGGGGCGGTTAGAAAAACTGTTTTTT

length: 13
size: many
D: .
V: TRBV7-2
J: TRBJ1-2
CDR3: CASSLGTLGGYTF
DNA: TGTGCCAGCAGCTTAGGGACGCTTGGCGGCTACACCTTC